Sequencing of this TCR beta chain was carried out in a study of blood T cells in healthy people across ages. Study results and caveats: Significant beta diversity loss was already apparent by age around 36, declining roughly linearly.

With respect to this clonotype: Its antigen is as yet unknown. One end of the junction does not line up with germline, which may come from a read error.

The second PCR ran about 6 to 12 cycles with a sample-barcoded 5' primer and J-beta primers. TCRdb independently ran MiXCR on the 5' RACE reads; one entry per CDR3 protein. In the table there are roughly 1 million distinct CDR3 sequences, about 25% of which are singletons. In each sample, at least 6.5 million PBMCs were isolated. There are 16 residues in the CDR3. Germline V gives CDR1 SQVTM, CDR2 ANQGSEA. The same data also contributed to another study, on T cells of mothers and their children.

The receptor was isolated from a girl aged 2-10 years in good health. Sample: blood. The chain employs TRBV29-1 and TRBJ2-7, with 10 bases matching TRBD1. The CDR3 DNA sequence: TGCAGCATTGAAGTCTTGGACAGGGGGGTTCCGCACGAGCAGTACTTC. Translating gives CSIEVLDRGVPHEQYF.